This TCR beta chain was sequenced during a study of early T cells in non-severe SARS-CoV-2 infection. General study results and limits: Anti-spike CD8 specificities were favored by VDJdb matching, whose results missed private and CD4 specificities.

Of note for this clonotype: Its antigen is as yet unknown.

TCRdb reprocessed the 5' RACE reads via MiXCR and lists one record per CDR3 protein. The data contain under 75,000 distinct CDR3 sequences, approximately 13% of them seen just once; the ten biggest clones take up roughly 8.7%. The receptor was derived from an adult who was a healthcare worker with PCR-confirmed SARS-CoV-2 infection or an uninfected control (not recorded which). Material for sequencing was whole blood.

The CDR3 sequence is CASSQDLAGGRNEQFF. In nucleotides, the CDR3 is TGTGCCAGCAGCCAAGATCTAGCGGGAGGGCGGAATGAGCAGTTCTTC. The chain combines TRBV3-1 with TRBJ2-1; 12 bases align to TRBD2. The CDR3 length is 16 residues. V shed 0 bases and J 7 bases; nucleotides not matched to a gene: 4. Germline V CDR1 and CDR2: LGHDT, YNNKEL (reference sequence).